This TCR beta chain originates from a study of blood T cell repertoires in COVID-19. Across the whole study: Donors in the United States, Italy and Spain gave samples during acute or convalescent COVID-19. T cells, B-cell-depleted T cells, or PBMCs supplied cDNA or gDNA.

As handled by the study authors: Amplification of reference gene primers provided the estimated nucleated cell counts. Only in-frame clones appear in the TCRdb table, and some are missing; sequencing was by immunoSEQ multiplex PCR. The DNA was the basis for D and trimming; V, J and clone size are from that table. The sample holds over 250,000 clones; 88% are singletons and the top ten take 0.99%. The sequenced material came from peripheral blood. This sequence was found in a woman aged 40 to 49 who had recovered from COVID-19.

The CDR3, as DNA: TGTGCCATCAGTGGAGGGGGCTTCGGGCCCTACGAGCAGTACTTC. The encoded protein is CAISGGGFGPYEQYF. The genes are TRBV10-3 and TRBJ2-7; 7 bases align to TRBD1. Germline loops: CDR1 ENHRY, CDR2 SYGVKD. The CDR3 is 15 amino acids. The V gene end was trimmed by 4 bases and the J gene end by 2 bases; junction bases not matched to a gene: 8.